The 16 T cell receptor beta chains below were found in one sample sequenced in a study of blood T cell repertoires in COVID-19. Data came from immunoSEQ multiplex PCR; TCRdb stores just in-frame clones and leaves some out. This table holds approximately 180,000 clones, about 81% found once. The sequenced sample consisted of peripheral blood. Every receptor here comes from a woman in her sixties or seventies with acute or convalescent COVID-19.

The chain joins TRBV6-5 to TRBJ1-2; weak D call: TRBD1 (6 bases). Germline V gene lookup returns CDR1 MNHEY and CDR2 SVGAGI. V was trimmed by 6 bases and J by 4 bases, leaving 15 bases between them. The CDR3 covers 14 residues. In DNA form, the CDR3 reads TGTGCCAGCAGCCCACAGGGACGGAGCTATGGCTACACCTTC. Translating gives CASSPQGRSYGYTF.

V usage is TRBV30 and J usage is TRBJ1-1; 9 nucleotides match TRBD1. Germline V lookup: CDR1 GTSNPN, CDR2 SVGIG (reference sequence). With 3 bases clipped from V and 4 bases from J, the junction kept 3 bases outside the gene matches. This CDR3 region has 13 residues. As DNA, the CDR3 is TGTGCCTGGAGCCAGGACAGGGGCACTGAAGCTTTCTTT. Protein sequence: CAWSQDRGTEAFF.

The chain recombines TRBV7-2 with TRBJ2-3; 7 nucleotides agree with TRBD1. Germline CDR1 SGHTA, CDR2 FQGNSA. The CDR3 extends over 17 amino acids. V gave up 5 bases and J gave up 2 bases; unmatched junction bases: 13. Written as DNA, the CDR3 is TGTGCCAGCAGCCCCCGAGCGGCAGGGGGATCCACAGATACGCAGTATTTT. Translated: CASSPRAAGGSTDTQYF.

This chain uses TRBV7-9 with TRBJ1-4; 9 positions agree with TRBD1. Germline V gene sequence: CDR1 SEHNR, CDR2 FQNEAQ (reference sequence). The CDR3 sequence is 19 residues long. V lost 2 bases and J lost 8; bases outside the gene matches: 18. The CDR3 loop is CASSLYLGQGPLVREKLFF. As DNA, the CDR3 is TGTGCCAGCAGCTTATATCTGGGACAGGGACCACTTGTTAGAGAAAAACTGTTTTTT.

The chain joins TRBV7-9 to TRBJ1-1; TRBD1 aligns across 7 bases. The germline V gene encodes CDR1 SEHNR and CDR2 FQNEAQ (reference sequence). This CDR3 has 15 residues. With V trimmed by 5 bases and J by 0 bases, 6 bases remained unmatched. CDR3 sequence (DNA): TGTGCCAGCAGCAGCACGGGGACAGTGAACACTGAAGCTTTCTTT. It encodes CASSSTGTVNTEAFF.

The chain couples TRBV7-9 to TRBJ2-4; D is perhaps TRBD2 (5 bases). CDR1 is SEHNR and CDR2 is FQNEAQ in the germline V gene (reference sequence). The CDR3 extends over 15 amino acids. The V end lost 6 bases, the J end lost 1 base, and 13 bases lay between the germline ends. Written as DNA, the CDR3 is TGTGCCAGCAGTTTACATGGCGGGGCCAAAAACATTCAGTACTTC. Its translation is CASSLHGGAKNIQYF.

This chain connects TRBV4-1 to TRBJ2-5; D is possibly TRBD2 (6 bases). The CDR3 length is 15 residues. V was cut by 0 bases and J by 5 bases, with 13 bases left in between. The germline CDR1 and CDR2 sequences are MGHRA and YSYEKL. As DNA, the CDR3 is TGCGCCAGCAGCCAAGATCCGGCAGGGAGGGAGACCCAGTACTTC. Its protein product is CASSQDPAGRETQYF.

As DNA, the CDR3 is TGTGCCAGCAGCTCCTACCGGAGGGACCCTGCCGGAAACACCATATATTTT. The encoded protein is CASSSYRRDPAGNTIYF. This chain connects TRBV5-4 to TRBJ1-3; D may be TRBD1 (5 bases). The CDR3 extends over 17 amino acids. Trimming pared 3 bases from V and 4 bases from J, leaving 20 bases between. Per germline, CDR1 SGHNT and CDR2 YYREEE (reference sequence).

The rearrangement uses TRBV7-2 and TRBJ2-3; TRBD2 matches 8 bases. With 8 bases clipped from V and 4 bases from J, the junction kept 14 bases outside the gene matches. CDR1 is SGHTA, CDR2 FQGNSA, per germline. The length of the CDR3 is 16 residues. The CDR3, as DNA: TGTGCCAGCTTACGGGAGGCGGGAGGAGGATCAGATACGCAGTATTTT. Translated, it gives CASLREAGGGSDTQYF.

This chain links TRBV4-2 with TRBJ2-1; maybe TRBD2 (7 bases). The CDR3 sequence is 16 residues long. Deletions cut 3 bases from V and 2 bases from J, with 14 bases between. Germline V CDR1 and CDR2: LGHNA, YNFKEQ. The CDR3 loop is CASSQDRGAAYNEQFF. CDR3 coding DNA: TGTGCCAGCAGCCAGGACCGGGGGGCCGCCTACAATGAGCAGTTCTTC.

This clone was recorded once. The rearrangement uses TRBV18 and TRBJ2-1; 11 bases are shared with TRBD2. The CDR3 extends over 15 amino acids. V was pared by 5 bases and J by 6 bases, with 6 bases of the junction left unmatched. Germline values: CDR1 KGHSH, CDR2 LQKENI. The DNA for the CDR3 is TGTGCCAGCTCAATAGCGGGAGGGGTGGCCAATGAGCAGTTCTTC. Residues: CASSIAGGVANEQFF.

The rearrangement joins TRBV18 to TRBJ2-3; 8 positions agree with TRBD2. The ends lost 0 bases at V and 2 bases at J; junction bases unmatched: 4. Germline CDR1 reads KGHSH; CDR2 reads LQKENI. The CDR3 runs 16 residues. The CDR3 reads CASSPPRLAITDTQYF. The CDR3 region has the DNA TGTGCCAGCTCACCACCGCGACTAGCGATCACAGATACGCAGTATTTT.

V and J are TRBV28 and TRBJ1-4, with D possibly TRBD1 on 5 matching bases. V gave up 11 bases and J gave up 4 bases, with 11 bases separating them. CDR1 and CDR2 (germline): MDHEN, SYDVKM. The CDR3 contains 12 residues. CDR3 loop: CAAGPVNEKLFF. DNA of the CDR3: TGTGCCGCGGGACCGGTTAATGAAAAACTGTTTTTT.

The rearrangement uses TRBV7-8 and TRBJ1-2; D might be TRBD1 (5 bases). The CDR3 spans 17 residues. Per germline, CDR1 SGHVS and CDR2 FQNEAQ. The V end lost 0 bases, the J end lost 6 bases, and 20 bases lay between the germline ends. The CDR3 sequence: CASSLALMGQGKDGYTF. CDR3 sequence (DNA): TGTGCCAGCAGCTTAGCCCTAATGGGGCAGGGAAAAGATGGCTACACCTTC.

The CDR3 sequence is CASSPRGVYSNQPQHF. The CDR3 nucleotides are TGTGCCAGCTCACCACGGGGGGTCTATAGCAATCAGCCCCAGCATTTT. This chain connects TRBV18 to TRBJ1-5; weak D call: TRBD1 (5 bases). The CDR3 loop spans 16 amino acids. With 1 base removed from V and 0 bases from J, the gap between germline ends came to 10 bases. The germline V gene has CDR1 KGHSH and CDR2 LQKENI. Filled out from reference TRBV18 and TRBJ1-5, the complete variable domain reads NAGVMQNPRHLVRRRGQEARLRCSPMKGHSHVYWYRQLPEEGLKFMVYLQKENIIDESGMPKERFSAEFPKEGPSILRIQQVVRGDSAAYFCASSPRGVYSNQPQHFGDGTRLSIL.

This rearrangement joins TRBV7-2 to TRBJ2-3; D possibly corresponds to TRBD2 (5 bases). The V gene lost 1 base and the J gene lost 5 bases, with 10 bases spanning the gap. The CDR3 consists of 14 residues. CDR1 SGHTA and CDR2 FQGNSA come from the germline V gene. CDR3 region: CASSLGGGLDTQYF. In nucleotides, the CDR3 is TGTGCCAGCAGCTTAGGGGGTGGACTAGATACGCAGTATTTT. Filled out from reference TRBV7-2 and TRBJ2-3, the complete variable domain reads GAGVSQSPSNKVTEKGKDVELRCDPISGHTALYWYRQSLGQGLEFLIYFQGNSAPDKSGLPSDRFSAERTGGSVSTLTIQRTQQEDSAVYLCASSLGGGLDTQYFGPGTRLTVL.